These 24 T cell receptor beta chains came from one sample sequenced in a study of T cell responses to AZD1222 COVID-19 vaccine. Sequencing was performed with immunoSEQ multiplex PCR; in TCRdb, only in-frame clones are kept and a portion is missing. In the table there are approximately 130,000 clones, roughly 87% of which are singletons. The material was peripheral blood, obtained 28 days after the second AZD1222 dose. The receptors originated from an adult who received the AZD1222 COVID-19 vaccine.

The V gene is TRBV5-1, the J gene TRBJ2-1; TRBD1 matches 8 bases. The germline V gene has CDR1 SGHRS and CDR2 YFSETQ. V lost 4 bases, J lost 5 bases, and 2 bases stayed unmatched. The CDR3 consists of 13 residues. The CDR3 sequence is CASSPGQDNEQFF. CDR3 nucleotide sequence: TGCGCCAGCAGCCCGGGACAGGACAATGAGCAGTTCTTC.

The chain uses TRBV18 and TRBJ1-4, with 10 bases identical to TRBD1. The CDR3 is made up of 14 amino acids. Per germline, CDR1 KGHSH and CDR2 LQKENI. V gave up 5 bases and J gave up 6 bases; unmatched junction bases: 3. The CDR3 sequence is CASSAGTGDEKLFF. CDR3 nucleotide sequence: TGTGCCAGCTCAGCCGGGACAGGGGATGAAAAACTGTTTTTT. Full variable domain (remainder filled in from reference TRBV18 and TRBJ1-4): NAGVMQNPRHLVRRRGQEARLRCSPMKGHSHVYWYRQLPEEGLKFMVYLQKENIIDESGMPKERFSAEFPKEGPSILRIQQVVRGDSAAYFCASSAGTGDEKLFFGSGTQLSVL.

The J gene is TRBJ1-4, the V gene TRBV7-9, with D perhaps matching TRBD1 (6 bases). This CDR3 comprises 14 residues. Trimming removed 5 bases from V and 8 bases from J, with 15 bases in between. In germline, CDR1 is SEHNR, CDR2 FQNEAQ (reference sequence). The CDR3 DNA reads as TGTGCCAGCAGCGCAAGAGGGGGTGGCGAAAAACTGTTTTTT. It specifies CASSARGGGEKLFF.

The chain carries TRBV7-2 and TRBJ1-2, with D possibly matching TRBD1 (5 bases). The CDR3 covers 12 residues. The germline V gene encodes CDR1 SGHTA and CDR2 FQGNSA. With 5 bases removed from V and 4 bases from J, the gap between germline ends came to 8 bases. The CDR3 nucleotides read TGTGCCAGCAGCAAAGACAGCTATGGCTACACCTTC. This sequence encodes CASSKDSYGYTF.

The CDR3 nucleotides read TGTGCCAGCAGCTTAGTGGACAGGGCGCGTAGCGGGGAGCTGTTTTTT. This codes for CASSLVDRARSGELFF. The chain links TRBV7-2 to TRBJ2-2; 8 positions match TRBD1. The CDR3 sequence is 16 residues long. Unmatched junction bases numbered 8, after V lost 1 base and J lost 7 bases. CDR1 and CDR2 (germline): SGHTA, FQGNSA.

The gene calls are TRBV21-1 and TRBJ2-5. TRBV21-1 is flagged as a pseudogene. The CDR3 runs to 14 residues. The CDR3 sequence is CASSKPRAQETQYF. The DNA for the CDR3 is TGTGCCAGCAGCAAACCACGGGCCCAAGAGACCCAGTACTTC.

CDR3 sequence reads: CASSMRRGRSPGANVLTF. The CDR3 nucleotides are TGTGCCAGTAGTATGAGAAGGGGGCGTTCCCCTGGGGCCAACGTCCTGACTTTC. The chain joins TRBV19 to TRBJ2-6; 7 positions agree with TRBD1. CDR3 size: 18 residues. The trim removed 3 bases at V and 2 bases at J, leaving 10 bases unmatched. Germline V gene lookup returns CDR1 LNHDA and CDR2 SQIVND (reference sequence).

The gene calls are TRBV10-3 and TRBJ1-1, with 7 nucleotides matching TRBD1. Germline CDR1 ENHRY, CDR2 SYGVKD. The ends lost 8 bases at V and 0 bases at J; junction bases unmatched: 9. The length of the CDR3 is 15 residues. Written as DNA, the CDR3 is TGTGCCATCCACACCGGGGGACAGATGAACACTGAAGCTTTCTTT. Amino acids: CAIHTGGQMNTEAFF.

This rearrangement joins TRBV25-1 to TRBJ1-1; D may be TRBD1 (5 bases). There are 14 residues in the CDR3. V dropped 2 bases and J dropped 3 bases, with 10 bases sitting between them. Germline V lookup: CDR1 MGHDK, CDR2 SYGVNS. Here the CDR3 reads CASSEGQGYTEAFF. The CDR3 DNA reads TGTGCCAGCAGTGAAGGTCAGGGCTACACTGAAGCTTTCTTT.

This chain links TRBV3-1 (or the pseudogene TRBV3-2) with TRBJ1-1, with a tentative D call TRBD1 (6 bases). The CDR3 extends over 15 amino acids. Germline V gives CDR1 LGHDT, CDR2 YNNKEL (reference sequence). V lost 7 bases, J lost 4 bases, and 19 bases lay in between. The CDR3 loop is CASNYIGGSSTEAFF. The CDR3 coding sequence is TGTGCCAGCAACTATATTGGGGGCAGTTCCACTGAAGCTTTCTTT.

V is TRBV5-5 and J is TRBJ1-6; TRBD1 agrees at 9 bases. The CDR3 runs to 13 residues. V lost 4 bases, J lost 11 bases, and 4 bases stayed unmatched. CDR1 and CDR2 (germline): SGHKS, YYEKEE (reference sequence). Here the CDR3 reads CASSGDRETPLHF. The DNA for the CDR3 is TGTGCCAGCAGCGGGGACAGGGAGACACCCCTCCACTTT. Together with reference TRBV5-5 and TRBJ1-6, the CDR3 gives the full variable domain: DAGVTQSPTHLIKTRGQQVTLRCSPISGHKSVSWYQQVLGQGPQFIFQYYEKEERGRGNFPDRFSARQFPNYSSELNVNALLLGDSALYLCASSGDRETPLHFGNGTRLTVT.

The rearrangement uses TRBV3-1 (or the pseudogene TRBV3-2) and TRBJ1-3; TRBD1 matches 7 bases. The CDR3 has 16 residues. The germline gives CDR1 LGHDT, CDR2 YNNKEL (reference sequence). The V gene end was trimmed by 4 bases and the J gene end by 4 bases; junction bases not matched to a gene: 10. Written as DNA, the CDR3 is TGTGCCAGCAGCCGGCAGGGGGGGGTTGCGGGAAACACCATATATTTT. It translates to CASSRQGGVAGNTIYF.

The chain employs TRBV11-2 and TRBJ1-6; no clear D gene. Germline V gene data show CDR1 as SGHAT and CDR2 as FQNNGV. This CDR3 contains 17 residues. The V gene lost 1 base and the J gene lost 1 base, with 11 bases spanning the gap. The CDR3 region has the DNA TGTGCCAGCAGCTTAGGGCCCGAAGGGTCCTATAATTCACCCCTCCACTTT. Amino acids: CASSLGPEGSYNSPLHF.

This chain connects TRBV25-1 to TRBJ2-2, with 7 bases aligning to TRBD1. CDR1 is MGHDK and CDR2 is SYGVNS in the germline V gene. V gave up 6 bases and J gave up 0 bases; unmatched junction bases: 1. The CDR3 runs to 14 residues. CDR3 residues: CASRGQTNTGELFF. CDR3 in DNA: TGTGCCAGCAGGGGACAGACGAACACCGGGGAGCTGTTTTTT.

For the CDR3, the DNA is TGTGCCAGCAGCTCGGACCCCGGCGGTAATTCACCCCTCCACTTT. Encoded protein: CASSSDPGGNSPLHF. The chain employs TRBV7-2 and TRBJ1-6; D is uncertain. This CDR3 has 15 amino acids. The V end lost 4 bases, the J end lost 6 bases, and 13 bases lay between the germline ends. In germline, CDR1 is SGHTA, CDR2 FQGNSA.

V usage is TRBV15 and J usage is TRBJ1-5; D is unresolved. V dropped 3 bases and J dropped 2 bases, with 14 bases sitting between them. CDR1 is LNHNV, CDR2 YYDKDF, per germline (reference sequence). The CDR3 totals 16 residues. The CDR3 loop is CATSRTSRGGNQPQHF. The CDR3 DNA reads as TGTGCCACCAGCAGGACTTCCCGGGGAGGCAATCAGCCCCAGCATTTT.

This clone turned up a few times. The chain employs TRBV2 and TRBJ2-2; no clear D gene. V was cut by 4 bases and J by 3 bases, with 3 bases left in between. CDR1 is SNHLY, CDR2 FYNNEI, per germline. The CDR3 has 12 amino acids. CDR3 sequence: CASSVHTGELFF. The CDR3 coding sequence is TGTGCCAGCAGTGTTCACACCGGGGAGCTGTTTTTT. The variable domain in full, completed from reference TRBV2 and TRBJ2-2, reads EPEVTQTPSHQVTQMGQEVILRCVPISNHLYFYWYRQILGQKVEFLVSFYNNEISEKSEIFDDQFSVERPDGSNFTLKIRSTKLEDSAMYFCASSVHTGELFFGEGSRLTVL.

This clone was seen a few times. The chain combines TRBV4-1 with TRBJ2-7, with D perhaps matching TRBD2 (5 bases). Germline V gene lookup returns CDR1 MGHRA and CDR2 YSYEKL. The CDR3 sequence is 17 residues long. Trimming took 0 bases from V and 1 from J, leaving 16 bases between them. The CDR3 region has the DNA TGCGCCAGCAGCCAAGATTCGCGACGGGAACGGTCCTACGAGCAGTACTTC. Translated: CASSQDSRRERSYEQYF.

CDR3 region: CASSLKGRAATNEKLFF. CDR3 nucleotide sequence: TGTGCCAGCAGCTTAAAGGGCAGGGCTGCAACTAATGAAAAACTGTTTTTT. The V call is TRBV7-8, the J call TRBJ1-4; D possibly corresponds to TRBD1 (5 bases). This CDR3 contains 17 residues. V dropped 2 bases and J dropped 0 bases, with 13 bases sitting between them. Germline V lookup: CDR1 SGHVS, CDR2 FQNEAQ.

This clone is a singleton in its sample. The rearrangement joins TRBV19 to TRBJ1-4; maybe TRBD1 (5 bases). The CDR3 runs 14 residues. Trimming shortened V by 7 bases and J by 5 bases, and 14 bases separated the two germline ends. Germline CDR1 and CDR2: LNHDA and SQIVND (reference sequence). CDR3 sequence: CASKFGAFNEKLFF. In nucleotides, the CDR3 is TGTGCCAGTAAGTTCGGGGCCTTCAATGAAAAACTGTTTTTT.

V usage is TRBV19 and J usage is TRBJ1-5, with TRBD1 as a possible D gene (6 bases). Germline assignment: CDR1 LNHDA and CDR2 SQIVND (reference sequence). V was clipped by 2 bases and J by 9 bases, with 17 bases between them. This CDR3 comprises 15 residues. The CDR3 reads CASSILQGYTMPQHF. DNA of the CDR3: TGTGCCAGTAGTATACTACAGGGCTATACGATGCCCCAGCATTTT.

The DNA for the CDR3 is TGTGCCAGCTCACCGACAGGGAGTGGCTACACCTTC. Residues: CASSPTGSGYTF. The chain employs TRBV18 and TRBJ1-2; 7 bases align to TRBD1. Germline assignment: CDR1 KGHSH and CDR2 LQKENI. The CDR3 length is 12 residues. The V and J ends lost 3 bases and 7 bases, in that order; junction bases with no gene match: 2.

The rearrangement joins TRBV7-9 to TRBJ2-7; D possibly matches TRBD1 or TRBD2 (5 bases each). Germline CDR1 and CDR2: SEHNR and FQNEAQ (reference sequence). The CDR3 is 16 residues long. Trimming removed 1 base from V and 9 bases from J, with 22 bases in between. The CDR3, as DNA: TGTGCCAGCAGCTTAGGCCGGGACGGCACCTCGAAGGGGCAGTACTTC. It codes for CASSLGRDGTSKGQYF.

The rearrangement links TRBV3-1 (or the pseudogene TRBV3-2) to TRBJ1-1; a weak D match, TRBD1 (5 bases). The ends were cut back, 1 base at V and 1 base at J, with 25 bases in the middle. The length of the CDR3 is 20 residues. Germline CDR1 LGHDT, CDR2 YNNKEL (reference sequence). CDR3 sequence (DNA): TGTGCCAGCAGCCAAGCCTATGGGTACAGGCGACGACAGAAGAACACTGAAGCTTTCTTT. This sequence encodes CASSQAYGYRRRQKNTEAFF.